This T cell receptor (beta chain) was observed in a study of beta chain features in type 1 diabetes. A word on this clone: The antigen remains unidentified. A much larger clone lies a single base off, so this may be a read error.

CDR3 length: 16 residues. Germline V lookup: CDR1 SGDLS, CDR2 YYNGEE. Whole-study results and caveats: Moderate but significant shortening of TCRB CDR3s was recorded in all four CD4+ subsets from Type 1 diabetes patients.

Every bit of the isolated RNA underwent reverse transcription, so sequencing read expressed TCRB transcripts. Data came from immunoSEQ multiplex PCR; TCRdb stores just in-frame clones and leaves some out. The data hold approximately 150,000 clones, with more than 10% observed a single time. The sequence derives from a man between 18 and 29 years old with type 1 diabetes. Sequenced material: central memory CD4+ T cells from blood. This chain links TRBV9 with TRBJ1-6; 8 nucleotides align to TRBD1. The CDR3 protein is CATSVNSGGGNSPLHF. As DNA, the CDR3 is TGTGCCACCAGCGTTAACTCAGGGGGCGGTAATTCACCCCTCCACTTT.